Below, 17 T cell receptor beta chains from the same sample are listed, as sequenced in a study of blood T cell repertoires in COVID-19. Assay used: immunoSEQ multiplex PCR; TCRdb lists only in-frame clones, some missing. The sample has about 120,000 clones, roughly 84% seen once. The source material was PBMCs or T cells enriched from blood (not recorded which). Receptors originate from a woman in her 30s who had recovered from COVID-19.

The genes are TRBV18 and TRBJ2-4; 9 nucleotides match TRBD2. Germline CDR1 reads KGHSH; CDR2 reads LQKENI. V lost 5 bases to trimming and J lost 3 bases; unmatched junction nucleotides: 8. The CDR3 extends over 16 amino acids. In DNA form, the CDR3 reads TGTGCCAGCTCATCGGCTAGCGGGGTGGGCAAAAACATTCAGTACTTC. Protein: CASSSASGVGKNIQYF. The full variable domain, rest sourced from reference TRBV18 and TRBJ2-4, is NAGVMQNPRHLVRRRGQEARLRCSPMKGHSHVYWYRQLPEEGLKFMVYLQKENIIDESGMPKERFSAEFPKEGPSILRIQQVVRGDSAAYFCASSSASGVGKNIQYFGAGTRLSVL.

The rearrangement joins TRBV28 to TRBJ1-2; a possible D gene is TRBD1 (5 bases). CDR3 length equals 12 residues. V gave up 6 bases and J gave up 3 bases, with 8 bases separating them. CDR1 and CDR2 (germline): MDHEN, SYDVKM. CDR3 in DNA: TGTGCCAGCAGCGGGGGGGACTATGGCTACACCTTC. It translates to CASSGGDYGYTF.

J is TRBJ1-2 and V is TRBV30; 7 bases agree with TRBD1. Trimming cost V 2 bases and J 6 bases; bases outside gene matches: 6. CDR3 length: 13 amino acids. CDR1 and CDR2 (germline): GTSNPN, SVGIG (reference sequence). CDR3 residues: CAWSLFRGDGYTF. CDR3 DNA: TGTGCCTGGAGTCTCTTCAGGGGGGATGGCTACACCTTC.

This rearrangement joins TRBV2 to TRBJ1-2; weak D call: TRBD1 (5 bases). CDR1 SNHLY and CDR2 FYNNEI come from the germline V gene. This CDR3 region has 11 residues. V was shortened by 6 bases and J by 9 bases, with 11 bases between the two germline ends. Here the CDR3 reads CASRQEWSYTF. CDR3 DNA: TGTGCCAGCAGACAGGAGTGGAGCTACACCTTC.

The rearrangement links TRBV5-5 to TRBJ2-1; TRBD2 agrees at 7 bases. V was clipped by 4 bases and J by 5 bases; unmatched bases: 0. The CDR3 covers 12 residues. Germline CDR1 is SGHKS and CDR2 is YYEKEE (reference sequence). The CDR3 reads CASSGLDNEQFF. The CDR3 DNA follows: TGTGCCAGCAGCGGACTAGACAATGAGCAGTTCTTC. Full variable domain (missing parts from reference TRBV5-5 and TRBJ2-1): DAGVTQSPTHLIKTRGQQVTLRCSPISGHKSVSWYQQVLGQGPQFIFQYYEKEERGRGNFPDRFSARQFPNYSSELNVNALLLGDSALYLCASSGLDNEQFFGPGTRLTVL.

The V gene is TRBV7-6, the J gene TRBJ2-1; weak D call: TRBD2 (6 bases). CDR3 length equals 14 residues. Trimming removed 2 bases from V and 7 bases from J, with 12 bases in between. CDR1 is SGHVS, CDR2 FNYEAQ, per germline. CDR3 loop: CASSLPTRGNEQFF. CDR3 in DNA: TGTGCCAGCAGCTTACCCACCCGGGGGAATGAGCAGTTCTTC.

J is TRBJ1-3 and V is TRBV7-9; a weak D match, TRBD1 (5 bases). Per the germline V gene, CDR1 is SEHNR and CDR2 is FQNEAQ (reference sequence). CDR3 size: 15 residues. Trimming removed 5 bases at V and 1 base at J, with 12 bases between. CDR3 sequence reads: CASSPSRGSGNTIYF. The CDR3 DNA is TGTGCCAGCAGCCCTAGTCGGGGGTCTGGAAACACCATATATTTT.

The CDR3 is CASSPGQGDYGYTF. The DNA of the CDR3 is TGTGCCAGCAGTCCGGGACAGGGGGACTATGGCTACACCTTC. The chain joins TRBV27 to TRBJ1-2; 11 bases agree with TRBD1. The V gene end was trimmed by 5 bases and the J gene end by 3 bases; junction bases not matched to a gene: 2. This CDR3 is 14 amino acids long. Germline lookup yields CDR1 MNHEY and CDR2 SMNVEV (reference sequence).

The chain has TRBV9 and TRBJ1-6; the D gene is possibly TRBD1 (5 bases). This CDR3 has 14 amino acids. The germline CDR1 and CDR2 sequences are SGDLS and YYNGEE. Trimming removed 3 bases at V and 8 bases at J, with 12 bases between. The CDR3 DNA reads TGTGCCAGCAGCGGCATAGGGGCCTATTCACCCCTCCACTTT. Translating it yields CASSGIGAYSPLHF.

V gene TRBV19 combines with J gene TRBJ1-4; D gene unclear. This CDR3 is 15 amino acids long. The V gene lost 3 bases and the J gene lost 8 bases, with 16 bases spanning the gap. Germline lookup yields CDR1 LNHDA and CDR2 SQIVND (reference sequence). The CDR3 spells CASSMTNFRIEKLFF. For the CDR3, the DNA is TGTGCCAGTAGTATGACAAACTTCAGAATCGAAAAACTGTTTTTT.

J is TRBJ1-1 and V is TRBV5-4, with TRBD1 identical over 9 bases. Germline values: CDR1 SGHNT, CDR2 YYREEE (reference sequence). The CDR3 has 15 residues. With V trimmed by 0 bases and J by 6 bases, 6 bases remained unmatched. The CDR3 DNA reads as TGTGCCAGCAGCTTGGGGACCAGACAGGGGGCTGAAGCTTTCTTT. It yields the protein CASSLGTRQGAEAFF.

The V call is TRBV6-2 or TRBV6-3, the J call TRBJ2-7; 10 bases align to TRBD1. Germline CDR1 MNHEY, CDR2 SVGEGT. The CDR3 length is 16 residues. V dropped 2 bases and J dropped 2; count of bases not matched to a gene: 6. The CDR3 reads CASSYPDRGSPYEQYF. The CDR3 nucleotides are TGTGCCAGCAGTTACCCGGACAGGGGGAGTCCCTACGAGCAGTACTTC.

This chain connects TRBV6-4 to TRBJ1-1, with D perhaps matching TRBD1 (5 bases). The germline CDR1 and CDR2 sequences are MRHNA and SNTAGT. This CDR3 has 14 residues. The V end was cut by 3 bases, the J end by 5 bases, with 13 bases between. The CDR3 loop reads CASSEDGGGTEAFF. CDR3 nucleotide sequence: TGTGCCAGCAGTGAGGACGGTGGGGGGACTGAAGCTTTCTTT.

V is TRBV7-9 and J is TRBJ2-3, with 8 bases lining up with TRBD2. Trimming cost V 4 bases and J 2 bases; bases outside gene matches: 5. The CDR3 consists of 15 residues. Germline CDR1 reads SEHNR; CDR2 reads FQNEAQ (reference sequence). CDR3 bases: TGTGCCAGCAGCTATACTAGCGGTCCCACAGATACGCAGTATTTT. Translated, it gives CASSYTSGPTDTQYF.

V and J are TRBV5-1 and TRBJ1-1, with TRBD1 as a possible D gene (6 bases). This CDR3 has 17 amino acids. Per germline, CDR1 SGHRS and CDR2 YFSETQ. V gave up 1 base and J gave up 1 base, with 17 bases separating them. As DNA, the CDR3 is TGCGCCAGCAGCTTGTCACCCCCAGGACAGACGAACACTGAAGCTTTCTTT. Translating gives CASSLSPPGQTNTEAFF.

This clone was seen a handful of times. J is TRBJ1-2 and V is TRBV7-3; 7 nucleotides agree with TRBD1. V shed 0 bases, J shed 2 bases, and the junction held 0 bases outside the gene matches. The CDR3 loop spans 14 amino acids. In germline, CDR1 is SGHTA, CDR2 FQGTGA. CDR3 sequence (DNA): TGTGCCAGCAGCTTAACAGGGGGCAACTATGGCTACACCTTC. Its translation: CASSLTGGNYGYTF.

This clone was recorded once. This CDR3 reads CASSRSGTSPTNEQFF. In nucleotides, the CDR3 is TGTGCCAGCAGCCGCTCCGGGACTAGCCCCACCAATGAGCAGTTCTTC. The chain combines TRBV7-9 with TRBJ2-1, with 9 bases that match TRBD2. The V gene end was trimmed by 5 bases and the J gene end by 6 bases; junction bases not matched to a gene: 11. Germline CDR1 reads SEHNR; CDR2 reads FQNEAQ (reference sequence). This CDR3 has 16 amino acids.